This T cell receptor (beta chain) derives from a study of T-cell memory formation after mild COVID-19. A single record per CDR3 protein comes from TCRdb applying MiXCR to the 5' RACE reads. The data contain approximately 170,000 distinct CDR3 sequences, over 10% of them singletons. In the case of this clonotype: Its antigen is not known.

Looked up from germline, CDR1 is SGHRS and CDR2 is YFSETQ. Trimming left V 4 bases short and J 2 bases short, with 25 bases between. This CDR3 spans 20 amino acids. Overall study findings and caveats: CD4+ bias marked clones expanding day 15 to 37, unlike balanced contracting clones. Mainly CM and EM harbored the contracting CD4+ clones; mainly EMRA harbored the CD8+ ones.

The source of this sequence is a man aged 18 to 29 who had mild COVID-19 (a few samples of this study predate the infection). Cell type and time point are not known. Specimen: PBMCs or a T cell subset sorted from them (not recorded which). V gene TRBV5-1 combines with J gene TRBJ2-6; tentatively, D is TRBD1 (5 bases). Here the CDR3 reads CASSEDLDSVGYTGANVLTF. The CDR3 DNA follows: TGCGCCAGCAGCGAGGACCTCGACAGTGTGGGCTACACTGGGGCCAACGTCCTGACTTTC.